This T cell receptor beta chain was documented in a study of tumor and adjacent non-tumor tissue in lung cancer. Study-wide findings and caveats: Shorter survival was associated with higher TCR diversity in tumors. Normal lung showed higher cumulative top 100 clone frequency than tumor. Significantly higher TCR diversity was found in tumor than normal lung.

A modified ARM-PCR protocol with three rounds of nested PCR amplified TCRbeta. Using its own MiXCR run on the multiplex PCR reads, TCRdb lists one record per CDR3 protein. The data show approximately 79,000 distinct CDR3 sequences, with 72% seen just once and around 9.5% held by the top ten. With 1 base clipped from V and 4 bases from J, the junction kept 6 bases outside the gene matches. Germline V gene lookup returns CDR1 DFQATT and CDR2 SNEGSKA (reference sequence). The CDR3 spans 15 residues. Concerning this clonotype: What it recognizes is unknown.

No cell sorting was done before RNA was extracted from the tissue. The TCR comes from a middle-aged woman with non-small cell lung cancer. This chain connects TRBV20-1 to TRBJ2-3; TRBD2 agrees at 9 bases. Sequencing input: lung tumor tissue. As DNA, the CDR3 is TGCAGTGCTAGAGGGGCTAGCGGGGAATCAGATACGCAGTATTTT. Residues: CSARGASGESDTQYF.